This T cell receptor (beta chain) was recovered during a study of OX40 agonist ivuxolimab in advanced cancers. Across the study: The drug used for patients, ivuxolimab, was an agonistic anti-OX40 (CD134) antibody. Dosing consisted of intravenous ivuxolimab at 0.01 to 10 mg/kg every 2 weeks.

Method: immunoSEQ multiplex PCR; TCRdb's copy keeps in-frame clones and lacks some. This sample yields more than 50,000 clones, of which approximately 91% are seen a single time; around 13% belongs to the top ten. Patients were ruled out by autoimmune disease history or systemic immunosuppression. Notes on the study in general: Fewer expanded clones were found on average in CD4+ than in CD8+ T cells.

As concerns this clone: Antigen specificity is unknown.

The germline gives CDR1 MDHEN, CDR2 SYDVKM. Germline trimming cut 2 bases from V and 0 bases from J; bases unmatched to any gene: 16. The CDR3 is made up of 19 amino acids. The chain joins TRBV28 to TRBJ2-7, with 7 bases that match TRBD2. Source: CD4+ or CD8+ T cells sorted from blood, taken in a trial of the OX40 agonist ivuxolimab. The receptor was isolated from an adult with an advanced solid tumor such as melanoma, head and neck, liver or kidney cancer. The CDR3: CASSLGFDLAGESSYEQYF. The CDR3, as DNA: TGTGCCAGCAGTTTAGGGTTTGACTTAGCGGGTGAGAGCTCCTACGAGCAGTACTTC.